The 7 T cell receptor beta chains below were found in one sample sequenced in a study of CD8 T cells in ankylosing spondylitis. TCRdb reprocessed the 5' RACE reads with MiXCR, giving one entry per CDR3 protein. The table records around 300,000 distinct CDR3 sequences, 20% of them present only once. The material sequenced was blood, either unsorted or a sorted T cell fraction (not recorded which). The receptors here all came from a female donor with ankylosing spondylitis or in good health (not recorded which).

Only a few counts were recorded for this clonotype. This chain connects TRBV7-6 to TRBJ2-1, with D perhaps matching TRBD2 (8 bases). This CDR3 contains 16 residues. Germline V CDR1 and CDR2: SGHVS, FNYEAQ. V lost 3 bases and J lost 7, with 19 bases in between. In DNA, the CDR3 is TGTGCCAGCAGCTTGTTACGGGAGGGGGCTGGTAATGAGCAGTTCTTC. Translating it yields CASSLLREGAGNEQFF.

This clonotype appeared a few times. V is TRBV4-3 and J is TRBJ2-7; weak D call: TRBD2 (5 bases). The germline gives CDR1 LGHNA, CDR2 YSLEER. The CDR3 contains 14 residues. Deletions cut 0 bases from V and 2 bases from J, with 8 bases between. The CDR3 here is CASSQERATYEQYF. DNA for the CDR3: TGCGCCAGCAGCCAAGAGAGGGCTACCTACGAGCAGTACTTC.

This clonotype was counted many times. The chain joins TRBV10-1 to TRBJ2-7; 7 positions agree with TRBD1. Germline assignment: CDR1 WNHNN and CDR2 SYGVQD (reference sequence). This CDR3 contains 16 residues. V was pared by 2 bases and J by 2 bases, with 9 bases of the junction left unmatched. The CDR3 nucleotides are TGCGCCAGCAGTGAGACTTGGACAGGAAGACCCTACGAGCAGTACTTC. This translates into CASSETWTGRPYEQYF.

This clonotype was observed a few times. V gene TRBV7-8 combines with J gene TRBJ2-1; possible D gene TRBD1, 6 bases. CDR1 SGHVS and CDR2 FQNEAQ come from the germline V gene. The CDR3 runs to 15 residues. V lost 3 bases, J lost 0 bases, and 9 bases lay in between. The CDR3 is CASSLPGVSYNEQFF. The CDR3 DNA sequence: TGTGCCAGCAGCTTGCCAGGGGTCTCCTACAATGAGCAGTTCTTC.

In this sample, this clonotype turned up a few times. The rearrangement links TRBV28 to TRBJ1-5; D ambiguous. The length of the CDR3 is 13 residues. Trimming removed 6 bases at V and 3 bases at J, with 9 bases between. Germline V CDR1 and CDR2: MDHEN, SYDVKM. The DNA for the CDR3 is TGTGCCAGCAGGAGTACCCCCAATCAGCCCCAGCATTTT. It is translated as CASRSTPNQPQHF.

Here the CDR3 reads CASSLEGYRGELFF. In DNA form, the CDR3 reads TGTGCCAGCAGCTTAGAAGGGTATCGTGGGGAGCTGTTTTTT. J is TRBJ2-2 and V is TRBV7-2; D not certain. The CDR3 has 14 residues. Looked up from germline, CDR1 is SGHTA and CDR2 is FQGNSA. V shed 1 base and J shed 8 bases, with 11 bases lying between them.

The rearrangement joins TRBV28 to TRBJ2-1; D ambiguous. V lost 4 bases and J lost 4, with 14 bases in between. The CDR3 loop spans 15 amino acids. CDR1 and CDR2 (germline): MDHEN, SYDVKM. The CDR3, as DNA: TGTGCCAGCAGTTCATTCGTACTTGAATACAATGAGCAGTTCTTC. It is translated as CASSSFVLEYNEQFF.